This is a list of T cell receptor beta chains from one sample in a study of blood T cell repertoires in COVID-19. Libraries were prepared by immunoSEQ multiplex PCR; TCRdb keeps only in-frame clonotypes and omits some of them. Of some 250,000 clones listed, roughly 82% are singletons. The sample taken for sequencing was peripheral blood. These TCRs come from a man at least 80 years old with acute or convalescent COVID-19. Both conserved end residues are part of each CDR3. A D gene is named only where the DNA matches it firmly. Where a row states a size, it is once, few, many or the class of an expanded clone; other rows omit it.

TRBJ2-7,TRBV7-2,few,TRBD1,CASSTSTGVQNEQYF,TGTGCCAGCAGCACGTCGACAGGGGTACAGAACGAGCAGTACTTC
TRBJ1-1,TRBV5-1,-,TRBD1,CASRYTGGVNTEAFF,TGCGCCAGCAGATATACAGGGGGTGTGAACACTGAAGCTTTCTTT
TRBJ2-2,TRBV12-3/TRBV12-4,-,-,CASRRTDTGELFF,TGTGCCAGCAGACGGACTGACACCGGGGAGCTGTTTTTT
TRBJ1-5,TRBV3-1/TRBV3-2,-,-,CASSQGRQGNQPQHF,TGTGCCAGCAGCCAAGGGAGGCAGGGGAATCAGCCCCAGCATTTT
TRBJ1-5,TRBV28,-,TRBD1,CASSPGTVGNQPQHF,TGTGCCAGCAGTCCCGGGACAGTTGGCAATCAGCCCCAGCATTTT
TRBJ1-2,TRBV7-9,few,-,CASSPARNYGYTF,TGTGCCAGCAGCCCCGCACGGAACTATGGCTACACCTTC
TRBJ1-6,TRBV23-1,-,-,CASTLGGEDNSPLHF,TGCGCCAGCACCCTGGGGGGGGAGGATAATTCACCCCTCCACTTT
TRBJ1-4,TRBV18,-,-,CASSPYVSTTNEKLFF,TGTGCCAGCTCACCCTACGTTTCCACAACTAATGAAAAACTGTTTTTT
TRBJ2-3,TRBV14,-,TRBD2,CASSPRTGGTDTQYF,TGTGCCAGCAGCCCCCGAACGGGAGGGACAGATACGCAGTATTTT
TRBJ1-2,TRBV28,-,-,CASSLFRGTNYGYTF,TGTGCCAGCAGTTTATTTAGGGGGACTAACTATGGCTACACCTTC
TRBJ1-5,TRBV28,few,-,CASSGGGQPQHF,TGTGCCAGCAGTGGGGGAGGGCAGCCCCAGCATTTT
TRBJ2-7,TRBV4-2,-,-,CASSQAGDEQYF,TGTGCCAGCAGCCAAGCAGGGGACGAGCAGTACTTC
TRBJ1-2,TRBV28,once,TRBD1,CAGHTQGNYGYTF,TGTGCCGGCCATACACAGGGGAACTATGGCTACACCTTC